This TCR beta chain was recorded in a study of blood T cell repertoires in COVID-19. Study as a whole: Whether acute or convalescent, the COVID-19 samples came from the United States, Italy and Spain.

With 4 bases clipped from V and 5 bases from J, the junction kept 9 bases outside the gene matches. The CDR3 has 16 amino acids. In germline, CDR1 is SGHTS, CDR2 YDEGEE. Per the study methods: Reference gene primer amplification gave nucleated cell count estimates. Repertoires were generated with immunoSEQ multiplex PCR, while TCRdb's copy carries only in-frame clones and drops some. V and J calls and clone size are copied from that table; D and trimming were computed from the DNA. The sample carries approximately 78,000 clones, around 90% recorded once. This clonotype was obtained from a man aged 50 or older with acute or convalescent COVID-19. This chain uses TRBV5-8 with TRBJ1-6, with 7 bases fitting TRBD1. The sample was peripheral blood. The CDR3 here is CASSLTGTVNNSPLHF. The CDR3 DNA reads as TGTGCCAGCAGCCTTACCGGGACAGTGAATAATTCACCCCTCCACTTT.